This TCR beta chain was captured in a study of CD8 T cells in Susac syndrome (dated by TCRdb to between 2018 and 2021). Notes on the research overall: Repertoire sequencing was used to test whether CD8+ T cell activation and differentiation in Susac syndrome was antigen driven.

Summary of the overall study and its limitations: The study acknowledged that relatively few individuals were included in the TCR sequencing and HLA analysis.

Peripheral blood CD8+ and CD4+ T cells from healthy donors, Susac syndrome patients and multiple sclerosis patients were profiled using high-throughput TCR beta sequencing. Healthy donors were included as age- and sex-matched controls. Bulk CD8+ and CD4+ T cells were purified magnetically by negative isolation, whereas CD8+ TEMRA cells were enriched by FACS. Blood was drawn into EDTA tubes, processed within 24 hours, and PBMCs were isolated by density gradient centrifugation. PBMCs destined for TCR sequencing were cryopreserved in liquid nitrogen and later thawed in a 37 °C water bath. The sorted or isolated CD4+, CD8+ and CD8+ TEMRA cells had a purity of 90% or higher. RNA was extracted using the RNeasy kit, and roughly 0.5 to 1 microgram was reverse transcribed with random hexamers. The immunoSEQ multiplex PCR assay, which covers 54 Vbeta and 13 Jbeta segments, was used to amplify TCR beta CDR3 regions. PCR amplification bias was corrected using a synthetic template baseline for primer optimization and computational correction. The published analysis was carried out like this. Reads were annotated to V, D and J genes according to IMGT and were analyzed with immunoSEQ Analyzer, with only productive sequences retained. Clonality was computed as one minus Shannon entropy normalized by log2 of the number of productive unique sequences. For each patient and control, public and private clones were evaluated within the 100 most prevalent clones. A clone was defined as Susac-specific if it was absent from the healthy and MS cohorts, from 950 to 1,300 published viral clones and from other ImmuneACCESS disease sequences. The public reads were quality trimmed at Q25 with fastp and then assembled into clones with MiXCR by TCRdb, keeping productive beta chains. Each CDR3 protein appears once, grouped with its most common genes and DNA. The V and J calls reflect TCRdb's pipeline rather than the authors' work. The sample data list about 110,000 distinct CDR3 sequences, and 96% of these were observed just once. The ten largest clones capture under 0.1% of the sample.

V is clipped by 0 bases and J by 1 base, and the sequence between their germline boundaries is 9 bases long. There are 15 amino acids in the CDR3, from cysteine to phenylalanine inclusive. This entry keeps only the CDR3 DNA: 45 bases, framed from base 1. This clonotype was counted once. Its antigen is not yet known. No much larger clonotype is one base removed from it; base qualities were not supplied. A single read is weak support. This sequence was found in a human donor in good health. The sequenced material came from CD4+ T cells from PBMCs. The chain couples TRBV6-7 to TRBJ1-1; TRBD1 is possibly the D segment (5 matching bases). TRBV6-7 falls under the ORF class, with uncertain function. The CDR3 reads as follows: CASSYSQGSNTEAFF. Here is the DNA: TGTGCCAGCAGTTACTCGCAGGGATCGAACACTGAAGCTTTCTTT.